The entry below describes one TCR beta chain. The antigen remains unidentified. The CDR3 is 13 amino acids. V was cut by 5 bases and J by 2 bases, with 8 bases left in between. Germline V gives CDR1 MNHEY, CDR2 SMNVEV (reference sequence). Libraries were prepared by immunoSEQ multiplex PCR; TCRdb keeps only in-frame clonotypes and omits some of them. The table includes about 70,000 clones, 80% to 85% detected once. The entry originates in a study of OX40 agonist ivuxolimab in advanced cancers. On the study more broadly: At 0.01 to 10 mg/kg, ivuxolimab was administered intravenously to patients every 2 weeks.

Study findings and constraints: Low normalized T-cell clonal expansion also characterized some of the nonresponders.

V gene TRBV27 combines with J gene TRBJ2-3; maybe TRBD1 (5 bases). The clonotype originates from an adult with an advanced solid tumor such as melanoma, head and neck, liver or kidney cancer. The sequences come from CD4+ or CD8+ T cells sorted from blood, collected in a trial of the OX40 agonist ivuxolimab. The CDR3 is CASSLGDTDTQYF. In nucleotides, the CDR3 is TGTGCCAGCAGTCTAGGGGACACAGATACGCAGTATTTT.